Reported below is one TCR beta chain. Antigen: not known. The entry originates in a study of blood T cells in healthy people across ages. This CDR3 has 16 amino acids. V was clipped by 6 bases and J by 0 bases; unmatched bases: 7. Germline loops: CDR1 MNHNY, CDR2 SVGAGI (reference sequence). Isolation of PBMCs gave at least 7 million cells per sample. Findings of the study overall: Possibly, changes in expanded clonotypes were confounded because donor CMV status was unknown.

A sample-barcoded 5' primer and a J-beta primer mix were used in a second PCR of roughly 6 to 11 cycles. TCRdb re-derived calls from the 5' RACE reads in MiXCR, one entry per CDR3 protein. This sample has more than 650,000 distinct CDR3 sequences, with over 20% found just once. This rearrangement joins TRBV6-6 to TRBJ2-2, with 7 bases fitting TRBD1. Sequenced sample: blood. The TCR originated in a man between 65 and 85 years old in good health. The CDR3 DNA is TGTGCCAGCAGCCCGACAGGGAACGCGAACACCGGGGAGCTGTTTTTT. Amino acid sequence: CASSPTGNANTGELFF.